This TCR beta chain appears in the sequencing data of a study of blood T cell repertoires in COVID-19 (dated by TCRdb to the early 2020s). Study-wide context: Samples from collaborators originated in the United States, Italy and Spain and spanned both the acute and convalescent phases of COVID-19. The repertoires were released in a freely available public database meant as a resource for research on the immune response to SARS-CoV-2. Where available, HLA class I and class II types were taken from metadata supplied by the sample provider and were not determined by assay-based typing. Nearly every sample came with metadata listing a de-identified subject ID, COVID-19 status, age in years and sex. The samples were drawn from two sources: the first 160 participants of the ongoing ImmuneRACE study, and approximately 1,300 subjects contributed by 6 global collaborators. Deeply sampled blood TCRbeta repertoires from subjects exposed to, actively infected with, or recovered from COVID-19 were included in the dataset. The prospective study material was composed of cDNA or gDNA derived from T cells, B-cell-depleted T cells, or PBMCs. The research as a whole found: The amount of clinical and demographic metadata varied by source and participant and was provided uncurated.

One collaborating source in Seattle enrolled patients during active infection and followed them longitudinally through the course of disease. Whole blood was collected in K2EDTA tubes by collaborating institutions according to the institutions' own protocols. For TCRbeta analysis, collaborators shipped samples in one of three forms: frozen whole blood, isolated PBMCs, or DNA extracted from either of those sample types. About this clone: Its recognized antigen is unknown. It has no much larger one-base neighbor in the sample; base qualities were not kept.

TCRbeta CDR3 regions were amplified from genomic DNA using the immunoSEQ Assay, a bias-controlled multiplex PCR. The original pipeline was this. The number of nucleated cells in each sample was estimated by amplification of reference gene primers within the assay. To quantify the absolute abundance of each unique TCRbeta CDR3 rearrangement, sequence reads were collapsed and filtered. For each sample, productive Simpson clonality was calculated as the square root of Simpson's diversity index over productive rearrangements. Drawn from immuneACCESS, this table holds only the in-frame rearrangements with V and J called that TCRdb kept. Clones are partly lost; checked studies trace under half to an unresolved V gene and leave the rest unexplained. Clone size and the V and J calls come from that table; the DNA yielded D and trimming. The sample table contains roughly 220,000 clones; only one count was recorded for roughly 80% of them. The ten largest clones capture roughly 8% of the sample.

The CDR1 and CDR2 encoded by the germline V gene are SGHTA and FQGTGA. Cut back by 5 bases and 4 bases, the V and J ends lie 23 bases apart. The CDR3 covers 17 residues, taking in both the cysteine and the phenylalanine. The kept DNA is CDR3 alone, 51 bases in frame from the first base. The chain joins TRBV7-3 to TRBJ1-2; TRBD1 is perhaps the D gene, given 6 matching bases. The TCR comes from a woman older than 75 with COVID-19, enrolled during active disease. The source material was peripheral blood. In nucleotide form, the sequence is TGTGCCAGCAGCCCCCAGGCAGGGGCCCGGGTCGCCTATGGCTACACCTTC. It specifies CASSPQAGARVAYGYTF.